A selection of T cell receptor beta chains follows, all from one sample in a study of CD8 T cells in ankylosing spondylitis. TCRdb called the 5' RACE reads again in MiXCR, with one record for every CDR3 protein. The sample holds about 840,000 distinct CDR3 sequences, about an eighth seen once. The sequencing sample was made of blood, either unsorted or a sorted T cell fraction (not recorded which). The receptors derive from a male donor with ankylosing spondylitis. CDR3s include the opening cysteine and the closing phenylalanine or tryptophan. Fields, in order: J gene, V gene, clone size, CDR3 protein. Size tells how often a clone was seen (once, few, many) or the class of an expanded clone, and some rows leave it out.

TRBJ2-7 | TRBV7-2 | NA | CASSKTGQVLYEQYF
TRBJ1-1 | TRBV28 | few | CASRSGELEAFF
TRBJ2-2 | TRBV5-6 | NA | CASSFGQTGELFF
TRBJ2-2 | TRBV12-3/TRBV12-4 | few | CASSLAPGGANTGELFF
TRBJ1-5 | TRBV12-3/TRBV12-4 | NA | CASSRTGREQPQHF
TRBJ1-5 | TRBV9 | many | CASSADSNQPQHF
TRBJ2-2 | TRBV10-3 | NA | CAISERGQGNTGELFF
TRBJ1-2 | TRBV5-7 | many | CASSLENHTYGYTF
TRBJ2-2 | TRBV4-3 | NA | CASSPDLAGGITGELFF
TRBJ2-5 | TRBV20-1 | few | CSARDQVKTQYF
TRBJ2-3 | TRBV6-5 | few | CASSYSNQGWLDTQYF
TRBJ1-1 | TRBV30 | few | CAWRDSEDTEAFF
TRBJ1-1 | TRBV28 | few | CASGTGGFGTEAFF
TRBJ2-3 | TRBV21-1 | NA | CASSKGEEANTQYF
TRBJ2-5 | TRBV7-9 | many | CASSYHPISYETQYF
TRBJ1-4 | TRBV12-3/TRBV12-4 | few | CASVGPRQGGEKLFF
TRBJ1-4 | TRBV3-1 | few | CASSQRTHGEKLFF
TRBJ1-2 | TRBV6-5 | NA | CASSYSRQRNYGYTF
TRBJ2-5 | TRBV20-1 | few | CSAKIHRDRGQETQYF
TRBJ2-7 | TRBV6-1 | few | CASSENGRTYEQYF
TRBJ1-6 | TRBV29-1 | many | CSVGRDYNSPLHF
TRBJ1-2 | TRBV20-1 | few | CSARSHRSNYGYTF
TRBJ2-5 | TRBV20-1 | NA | CSAAGTGGQTQYF
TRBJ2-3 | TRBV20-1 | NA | CCARDPAGDLTDTQYF
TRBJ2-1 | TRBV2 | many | CASKFAGSLGNEQFF
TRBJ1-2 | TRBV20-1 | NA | CSARTVRLYGYTF
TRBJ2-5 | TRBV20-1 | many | CSAREGQPQETQYF
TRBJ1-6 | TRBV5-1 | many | CASSPDSPYNSPLHF
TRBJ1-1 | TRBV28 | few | CASSHLRRRF
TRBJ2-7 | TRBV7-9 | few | CASSLVLAGDEGYEQYF
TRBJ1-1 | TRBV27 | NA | CASLSREREASRAFF
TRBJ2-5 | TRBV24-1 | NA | CATSDPETQYF
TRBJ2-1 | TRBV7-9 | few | CASSDGLAGAKGVF